The 16 T cell receptor beta chains reported below all come from one sample, sequenced in a study of T cells after yellow fever vaccination (dated by TCRdb to between 2017 and 2020). The sample's treatment or condition label is to be understood as: live attenuated yellow fever vaccine strain. Library construction relied on 5' RACE. Data came from an Illumina NovaSeq 6000. TCRdb applied fastp at Q25 and MiXCR to the public reads, then kept only in-frame beta chains. Under each unique CDR3 protein, matching rows form one entry showing the most common genes and DNA. For this sample there are some 250,000 distinct CDR3 sequences; approximately 3.6% appear just once. The ten largest clonotypes hold around 20% of the sample. The source material was PBMCs, sampled 15 days after the yellow fever booster vaccination. All receptors derive from a young man who received the YFV17D yellow fever vaccine.

This clonotype appeared many times. The V gene is TRBV5-5, the J gene TRBJ2-3; D remains unclear. CDR3 length equals 15 residues. V was trimmed by 4 bases and J by 0 bases, leaving 12 bases between them. Germline V gene lookup returns CDR1 SGHKS and CDR2 YYEKEE (reference sequence). As DNA, the CDR3 is TGTGCCAGCAGCCCCCCCCCGACCAGCACAGATACGCAGTATTTT. Its translation is CASSPPPTSTDTQYF.

This clonotype showed up many times. The chain has TRBV6-1 and TRBJ1-6, with no clear D. V was pared by 9 bases and J by 14 bases, with 26 bases between. In germline, CDR1 is MNHNS, CDR2 SASEGT. The CDR3 sequence is 15 residues long. The CDR3 loop reads CASHQHLGRSLTLHF. Written as DNA, the CDR3 is TGTGCCAGTCACCAACACCTCGGACGGAGTTTAACCCTCCACTTT.

This clonotype was seen many times. The chain employs TRBV6-5 and TRBJ2-6; the D gene could be TRBD1 or TRBD2 (6 bases each). The CDR3 is 15 amino acids. Trimming removed 8 bases at V and 0 bases at J, with 11 bases between. Germline V gene sequence: CDR1 MNHEY, CDR2 SVGAGI. The CDR3 coding sequence is TGTGCCAGCGGTGGAGGGGGCTCTGGGGCCAACGTCCTGACTTTC. Translating it yields CASGGGGSGANVLTF.

The table lists this clonotype with many counts. The chain employs TRBV27 and TRBJ1-2; D unresolved. This CDR3 spans 14 amino acids. Trimming left V 3 bases short and J 4 bases short, with 12 bases between. Looked up from germline, CDR1 is MNHEY and CDR2 is SMNVEV (reference sequence). CDR3 nucleotide sequence: TGTGCCAGCAGTTTGTCCGCAGGCCGCTATGGCTACACCTTC. As protein: CASSLSAGRYGYTF.

This clonotype was observed at least ten times. V is TRBV29-1 and J is TRBJ1-3; D is unresolved. The germline CDR1 and CDR2 sequences are SQVTM and ANQGSEA. The CDR3 spans 14 residues. Trimming took 4 bases from V and 4 from J, leaving 14 bases between them. The CDR3 DNA sequence: TGCAGCGTTGGTGGGGTTCTAGAAGGAAACACCATATATTTT. It specifies CSVGGVLEGNTIYF.

In its sample, this clonotype was seen many times. This chain connects TRBV7-9 to TRBJ1-2; D possibly corresponds to TRBD1 (6 bases). The CDR3 contains 11 residues. Germline CDR1 is SEHNR and CDR2 is FQNEAQ (reference sequence). The CDR3 coding sequence is TGTGCATGGGGGCAGGACTATGGCTACACCTTC. Protein: CAWGQDYGYTF.

This clonotype has a count of ten or more. This rearrangement joins TRBV7-3 to TRBJ2-1; D could derive from TRBD1 or TRBD2 (5 bases each). V was shortened by 5 bases and J by 3 bases, with 11 bases between the two germline ends. This CDR3 region has 14 residues. Germline assignment: CDR1 SGHTA and CDR2 FQGTGA. The CDR3 loop reads CASSPGTLYNEQFF. The DNA of the CDR3 is TGTGCCAGCAGCCCAGGGACCCTCTACAATGAGCAGTTCTTC.

This clonotype was counted many times. This chain uses TRBV5-5 with TRBJ2-1; D gene uncertain. There are 12 residues in the CDR3. Trimming stripped 2 bases from V and 7 bases from J, with 7 bases between. Germline lookup yields CDR1 SGHKS and CDR2 YYEKEE (reference sequence). Here the CDR3 reads CASSFGLNEQFF. In DNA, the CDR3 is TGTGCCAGCAGCTTCGGTCTAAATGAGCAGTTCTTC.

This chain connects TRBV30 to TRBJ1-1; D not resolved. CDR1 and CDR2 (germline): GTSNPN, SVGIG (reference sequence). Trimming shortened V by 0 bases and J by 5 bases, and 10 bases separated the two germline ends. The CDR3 length is 13 residues. The CDR3, as DNA: TGTGCCTGGAGTGTACAGTGGGGTACTGAAGCTTTCTTT. It encodes CAWSVQWGTEAFF.

There are many counts of this clonotype. V and J are TRBV3-1 and TRBJ2-1, with 8 bases identical to TRBD2. This CDR3 contains 17 residues. The V segment lost 1 base and the J segment 9 bases; nucleotides outside the gene matches: 14. Germline V CDR1 and CDR2: LGHDT, YNNKEL (reference sequence). The CDR3 spells CASSQGSGGPSPGEQFF. As DNA, the CDR3 is TGTGCCAGCAGCCAAGGGAGCGGGGGCCCTTCCCCAGGTGAGCAGTTCTTC.

This clonotype was seen repeatedly, ten times or more. V is TRBV9 and J is TRBJ2-3; D tentatively fits TRBD1 or TRBD2 (5 bases each). The germline V gene has CDR1 SGDLS and CDR2 YYNGEE. This CDR3 contains 15 residues. The V gene lost 0 bases and the J gene lost 2 bases, with 10 bases spanning the gap. The CDR3 nucleotides are TGTGCCAGCAGCGTAGGGGACGGGAACACAGATACGCAGTATTTT. Translation: CASSVGDGNTDTQYF.

The chain couples TRBV5-4 to TRBJ2-7; the match to TRBD1 covers 8 bases. With 4 bases clipped from V and 1 base from J, the junction kept 7 bases outside the gene matches. Germline lookup yields CDR1 SGHNT and CDR2 YYREEE (reference sequence). CDR3 length: 15 residues. Here the CDR3 reads CASSGGQGISYEQYF. The CDR3 nucleotides are TGTGCCAGCAGCGGAGGACAGGGTATATCCTACGAGCAGTACTTC.

The sample holds many counts of this clonotype. This CDR3 is CASSLAPAGGYNEQFF. The CDR3 DNA reads TGTGCCAGCAGCTTGGCCCCAGCGGGGGGCTACAATGAGCAGTTCTTC. The chain recombines TRBV5-5 with TRBJ2-1; 9 nucleotides line up with TRBD2. The V gene's germline CDR1 is SGHKS and CDR2 YYEKEE (reference sequence). The length of the CDR3 is 16 residues. After removal of 0 bases from V and 3 bases from J, the junction contained 4 bases not matched to a gene.

This clonotype was detected ten times or more. The chain has TRBV20-1 and TRBJ2-1; 7 bases fit TRBD1. The CDR3 runs to 14 residues. Germline V gene data show CDR1 as DFQATT and CDR2 as SNEGSKA (reference sequence). After removal of 3 bases from V and 8 bases from J, the junction contained 10 bases not matched to a gene. CDR3 nucleotide sequence: TGCAGTGCTAGTTTGGCACAGGGGATCTATGAGCAGTTCTTC. Translating it yields CSASLAQGIYEQFF.

Many counts were recorded for this clonotype. The chain carries TRBV7-2 and TRBJ2-3; TRBD2 might be the D (6 bases). Germline assignment: CDR1 SGHTA and CDR2 FQGNSA. Trimming left V 4 bases short and J 1 base short, with 15 bases between. The CDR3 is 16 residues long. The CDR3 sequence is CASSSETSQRTDTQYF. CDR3 nucleotide sequence: TGTGCCAGCAGCTCCGAGACTAGTCAACGCACAGATACGCAGTATTTT.

Many counts were recorded for this clonotype. The rearrangement joins TRBV5-1 to TRBJ2-3; 10 bases are shared with TRBD1. After removal of 3 bases from V and 1 base from J, the junction contained 2 bases not matched to a gene. This CDR3 comprises 15 residues. Per the germline V gene, CDR1 is SGHRS and CDR2 is YFSETQ. The CDR3 DNA reads TGCGCCAGCAGCTCCGGGACAGGGGGCACAGATACGCAGTATTTT. Translation gives CASSSGTGGTDTQYF.